This T cell receptor beta chain came from a study of OX40 agonist ivuxolimab in advanced cancers. Study in general: Three patients, one with hepatocellular carcinoma and two with cutaneous melanoma, responded partially.

This clone was found once. The antigen is unknown. CDR1 is SGHDT and CDR2 is YYEEEE in the germline V gene. This CDR3 has 10 amino acids. Trimming pared 1 base from V and 5 bases from J, leaving 1 base between. The data were produced by immunoSEQ multiplex PCR, yet TCRdb's version contains in-frame clones alone and is incomplete. The sample includes about 33,000 clones, about 92% of them seen just once. Whole-study findings and limits: Expanded clones belonging to CD8+ T cells outnumbered, on average, those of CD4+.

Autoimmune disease history or systemic immunosuppression barred patients. The chain combines TRBV5-6 with TRBJ2-7; D call uncertain. Sequenced material: CD4+ or CD8+ T cells sorted from blood, taken in a trial of the OX40 agonist ivuxolimab. The source is an adult with an advanced solid tumor such as melanoma, head and neck, liver or kidney cancer. In nucleotides, the CDR3 is TGTGCCAGCAGCTTGAACGAGCAGTACTTC. Translating gives CASSLNEQYF.